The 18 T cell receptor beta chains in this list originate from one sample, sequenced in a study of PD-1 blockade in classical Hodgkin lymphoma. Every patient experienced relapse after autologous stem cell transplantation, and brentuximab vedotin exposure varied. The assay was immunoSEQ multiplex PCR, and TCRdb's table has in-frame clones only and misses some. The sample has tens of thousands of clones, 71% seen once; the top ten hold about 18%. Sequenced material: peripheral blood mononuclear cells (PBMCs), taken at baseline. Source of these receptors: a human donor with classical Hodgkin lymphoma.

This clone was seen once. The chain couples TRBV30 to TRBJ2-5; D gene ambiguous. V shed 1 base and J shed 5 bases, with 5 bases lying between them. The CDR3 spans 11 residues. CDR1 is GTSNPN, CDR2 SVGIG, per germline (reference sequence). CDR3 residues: CAWSGSETQYF. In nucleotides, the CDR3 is TGTGCCTGGAGTGGGTCTGAGACCCAGTACTTC.

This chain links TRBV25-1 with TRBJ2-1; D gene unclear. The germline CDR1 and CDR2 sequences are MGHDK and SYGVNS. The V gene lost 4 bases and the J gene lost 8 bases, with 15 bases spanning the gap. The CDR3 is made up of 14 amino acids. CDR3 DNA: TGTGCCAGCAGTGTGGACCTCCTTAGGGATGAGCAGTTCTTC. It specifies CASSVDLLRDEQFF.

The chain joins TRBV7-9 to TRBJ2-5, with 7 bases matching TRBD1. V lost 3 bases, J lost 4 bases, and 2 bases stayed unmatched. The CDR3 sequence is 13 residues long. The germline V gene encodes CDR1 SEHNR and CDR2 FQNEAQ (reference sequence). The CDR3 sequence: CASSFRDRETQYF. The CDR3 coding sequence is TGTGCCAGCAGCTTTAGGGACAGAGAGACCCAGTACTTC. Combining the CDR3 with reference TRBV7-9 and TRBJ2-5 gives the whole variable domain DTGVSQNPRHKITKRGQNVTFRCDPISEHNRLYWYRQTLGQGPEFLTYFQNEAQLEKSRLLSDRFSAERPKGSFSTLEIQRTEQGDSAMYLCASSFRDRETQYFGPGTRLLVL.

This CDR3 reads CSARILDTQYF. For the CDR3, the DNA is TGCAGTGCTAGGATTCTCGATACGCAGTATTTT. The chain employs TRBV20-1 and TRBJ2-3, with unresolved D. The CDR3 extends over 11 amino acids. Trimming pared 3 bases from V and 6 bases from J, leaving 7 bases between. The germline V gene has CDR1 DFQATT and CDR2 SNEGSKA (reference sequence).

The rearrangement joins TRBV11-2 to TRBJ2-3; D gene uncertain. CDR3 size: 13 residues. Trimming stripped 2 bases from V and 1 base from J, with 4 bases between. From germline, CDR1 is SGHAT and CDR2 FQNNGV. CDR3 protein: CASSLIGTDTQYF. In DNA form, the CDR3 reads TGTGCCAGCAGCTTAATCGGCACAGATACGCAGTATTTT.

CDR3 nucleotide sequence: TGTGCCAGCAGTTTAGTACTAGCGGGTAGGAATGAGCAGTTCTTC. Translated: CASSLVLAGRNEQFF. This rearrangement joins TRBV28 to TRBJ2-1; 9 bases match TRBD2. The CDR3 totals 15 residues. V lost 2 bases and J lost 7; bases outside the gene matches: 6. The germline V gene encodes CDR1 MDHEN and CDR2 SYDVKM. Full variable domain (missing parts from reference TRBV28 and TRBJ2-1): DVKVTQSSRYLVKRTGEKVFLECVQDMDHENMFWYRQDPGLGLRLIYFSYDVKMKEKGDIPEGYSVSREKKERFSLILESASTNQTSMYLCASSLVLAGRNEQFFGPGTRLTVL.

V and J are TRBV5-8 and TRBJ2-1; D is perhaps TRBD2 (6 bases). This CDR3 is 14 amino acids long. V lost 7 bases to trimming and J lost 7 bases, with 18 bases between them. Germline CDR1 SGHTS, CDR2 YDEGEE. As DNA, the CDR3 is TGTGCCAGCCAACCGGGACTCCTTCAGAATGAGCAGTTCTTC. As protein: CASQPGLLQNEQFF.

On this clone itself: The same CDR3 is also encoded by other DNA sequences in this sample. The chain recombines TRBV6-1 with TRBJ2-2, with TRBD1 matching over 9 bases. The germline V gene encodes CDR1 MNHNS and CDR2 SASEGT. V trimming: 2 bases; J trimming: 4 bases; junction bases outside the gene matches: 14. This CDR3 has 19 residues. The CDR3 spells CASSERFFLGTGLTGELFF. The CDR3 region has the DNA TGTGCCAGCAGTGAAAGATTTTTCCTTGGGACAGGGCTCACCGGGGAGCTGTTTTTT.

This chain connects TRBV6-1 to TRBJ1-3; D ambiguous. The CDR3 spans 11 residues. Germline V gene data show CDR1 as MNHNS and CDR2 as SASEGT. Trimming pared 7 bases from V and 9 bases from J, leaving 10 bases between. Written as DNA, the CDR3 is TGTGCCAGCAAGGGCGGTGGCACCATATATTTT. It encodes CASKGGGTIYF.

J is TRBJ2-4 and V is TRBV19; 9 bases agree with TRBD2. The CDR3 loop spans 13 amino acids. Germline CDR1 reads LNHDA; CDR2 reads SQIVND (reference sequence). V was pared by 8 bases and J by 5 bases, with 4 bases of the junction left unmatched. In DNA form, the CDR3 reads TGTGCCAGTGGGGTAGCGGGGGAAAACATTCAGTACTTC. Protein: CASGVAGENIQYF.

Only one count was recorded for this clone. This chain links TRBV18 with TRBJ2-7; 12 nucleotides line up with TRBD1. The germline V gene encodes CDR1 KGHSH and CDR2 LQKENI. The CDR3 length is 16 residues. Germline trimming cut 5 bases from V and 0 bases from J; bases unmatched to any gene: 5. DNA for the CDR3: TGTGCCAGCTCATCAGGGACAGGGGGCTTCTCCTACGAGCAGTACGTC. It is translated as CASSSGTGGFSYEQYV.

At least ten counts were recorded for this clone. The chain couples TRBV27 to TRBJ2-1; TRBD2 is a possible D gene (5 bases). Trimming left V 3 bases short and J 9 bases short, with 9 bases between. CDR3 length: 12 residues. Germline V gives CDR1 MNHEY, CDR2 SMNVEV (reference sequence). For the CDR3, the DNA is TGTGCCAGCAGTTTGGGAGTGAGTGAGCAGTTCTTC. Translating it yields CASSLGVSEQFF.

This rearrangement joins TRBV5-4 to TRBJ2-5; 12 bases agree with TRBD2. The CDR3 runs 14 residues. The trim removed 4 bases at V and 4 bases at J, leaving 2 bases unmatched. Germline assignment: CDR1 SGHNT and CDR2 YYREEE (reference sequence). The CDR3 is CASSMGLAGETQYF. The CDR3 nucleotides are TGTGCCAGCAGCATGGGACTAGCGGGAGAGACCCAGTACTTC.

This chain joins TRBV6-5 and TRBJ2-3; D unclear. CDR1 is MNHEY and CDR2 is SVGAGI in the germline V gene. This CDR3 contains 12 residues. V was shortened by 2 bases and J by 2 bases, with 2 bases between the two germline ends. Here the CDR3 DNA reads TGTGCCAGCAGTTACGTCACAGATACGCAGTATTTT. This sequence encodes CASSYVTDTQYF.

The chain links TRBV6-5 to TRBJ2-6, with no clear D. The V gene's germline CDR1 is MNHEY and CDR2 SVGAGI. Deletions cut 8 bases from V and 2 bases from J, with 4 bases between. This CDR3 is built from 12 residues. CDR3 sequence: CASGPGANVLTF. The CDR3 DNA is TGTGCCAGCGGGCCTGGGGCCAACGTCCTGACTTTC.

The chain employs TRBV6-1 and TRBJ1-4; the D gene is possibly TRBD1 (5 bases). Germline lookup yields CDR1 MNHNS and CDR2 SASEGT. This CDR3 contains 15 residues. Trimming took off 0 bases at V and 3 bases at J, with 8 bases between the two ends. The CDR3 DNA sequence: TGTGCCAGCAGTGAAGCGCACAGGCCTAATGAAAAACTGTTTTTT. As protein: CASSEAHRPNEKLFF.

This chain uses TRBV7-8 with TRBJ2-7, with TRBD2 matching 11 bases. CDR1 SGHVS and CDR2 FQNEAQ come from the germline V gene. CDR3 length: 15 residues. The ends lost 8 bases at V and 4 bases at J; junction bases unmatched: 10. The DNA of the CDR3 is TGTGCCAGCGGAAGAACTAGCGGGGGACTATACGAGCAGTACGTC. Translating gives CASGRTSGGLYEQYV.

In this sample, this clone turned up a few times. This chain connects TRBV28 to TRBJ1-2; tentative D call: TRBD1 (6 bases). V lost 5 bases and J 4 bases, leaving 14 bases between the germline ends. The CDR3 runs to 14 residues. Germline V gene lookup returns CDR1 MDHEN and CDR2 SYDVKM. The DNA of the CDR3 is TGTGCCAGCAGTCCCCCGACAGGAGCCTATGGCTACACCTTC. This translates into CASSPPTGAYGYTF.